The 26 T cell receptor beta chains below come from one sample, sequenced in a study of blood T cells in healthy people across ages. Primers used in a second PCR of about 7 to 12 cycles were a sample-barcoded 5' primer and a J-beta primer mix. MiXCR, run by TCRdb on the 5' RACE reads, gives a single entry per CDR3 protein. The sample has hundreds of thousands of distinct CDR3 sequences, around 21% seen once. Sequencing was carried out using blood. These receptors were collected from a man aged 65 to 85 in good health.

This sequence joins TRBV10-2 and TRBJ2-7; 9 nucleotides agree with TRBD2. The CDR3 sequence is 16 residues long. The germline gives CDR1 WSHSY, CDR2 SAAADI. The V and J ends lost 7 bases and 3 bases, in that order; junction bases with no gene match: 13. As DNA, the CDR3 is TGCGCCAGCACCACCCTCTCTAGCGGGGCCAACTACGAGCAGTACTTC. Translation gives CASTTLSSGANYEQYF.

The chain employs TRBV20-1 and TRBJ1-4, with 7 bases fitting TRBD1. Germline V lookup: CDR1 DFQATT, CDR2 SNEGSKA (reference sequence). The V segment lost 2 bases and the J segment 3 bases; nucleotides outside the gene matches: 3. The CDR3 covers 14 residues. CDR3 loop: CSARTGTANEKLFF. For the CDR3, the DNA is TGCAGTGCTAGAACCGGGACAGCTAATGAAAAACTGTTTTTT.

This chain connects TRBV28 to TRBJ2-3; D is ambiguous. In germline, CDR1 is MDHEN, CDR2 SYDVKM. The germline V and J ends were trimmed by 2 bases and 2 bases, with 14 bases remaining between them. This CDR3 comprises 16 residues. CDR3 amino acids: CASSLGPESPTDTQYF. CDR3 nucleotides: TGTGCCAGCAGTTTAGGCCCAGAATCCCCCACAGATACGCAGTATTTT.

The CDR3 DNA follows: TGCGCCAGCAACTTACAGGGCGCTCCTAATGAAAAACTGTTTTTT. This translates into CASNLQGAPNEKLFF. The J gene is TRBJ1-4, the V gene TRBV5-1, with TRBD1 as a possible D gene (6 bases). The CDR3 runs to 15 residues. Trimming took 6 bases from V and 3 from J, leaving 15 bases between them. Germline V CDR1 and CDR2: SGHRS, YFSETQ.

This clonotype was counted only a few times. V is TRBV24-1 and J is TRBJ2-3, with a weak D call TRBD1 (6 bases). Trimming removed 0 bases from V and 9 bases from J, with 21 bases in between. Germline V lookup: CDR1 KGHDR, CDR2 SFDVKD. The CDR3 covers 17 residues. CDR3 sequence: CATSDLSRQGTGFTQYF. DNA for the CDR3: TGTGCCACCAGTGATTTGTCCCGCCAGGGGACCGGGTTCACGCAGTATTTT.

In its sample, this clonotype was seen a few times. The chain carries TRBV7-3 and TRBJ2-2; D is tentatively TRBD1 or TRBD2 (5 bases each). Per germline, CDR1 SGHTA and CDR2 FQGTGA. There are 16 residues in the CDR3. V was cut by 5 bases and J by 0 bases, with 13 bases left in between. The CDR3 spells CASSRQRTTNTGELFF. The CDR3 DNA sequence: TGTGCCAGCAGCCGACAGCGGACAACGAACACCGGGGAGCTGTTTTTT.

The rearrangement joins TRBV7-2 to TRBJ2-4, with D maybe TRBD1 (6 bases). CDR3 length equals 14 residues. The germline V gene encodes CDR1 SGHTA and CDR2 FQGNSA. With 2 bases removed from V and 8 bases from J, the gap between germline ends came to 13 bases. The CDR3 bases are TGTGCCAGCAGCTTAAACCAGAAGGGGGACATTCAGTACTTC. Protein product: CASSLNQKGDIQYF.

The V and J genes are TRBV6-6 and TRBJ2-3; TRBD2 aligns across 8 bases. The CDR3 covers 15 residues. Germline CDR1 is MNHNY and CDR2 is SVGAGI (reference sequence). Unmatched junction bases numbered 3, after V lost 4 bases and J lost 0 bases. CDR3 DNA: TGTGCCAGCAGTTCGGGGGGGGTTAGCACAGATACGCAGTATTTT. Translated, it gives CASSSGGVSTDTQYF.

This clonotype has more than one count but fewer than ten. Written as DNA, the CDR3 is TGTGCCAGCAGCTTAGAGTTGGGGGTCAATGAGCAGTTCTTC. Translation: CASSLELGVNEQFF. V is TRBV7-9 and J is TRBJ2-1; the D call may be TRBD1 or TRBD2 (5 bases each). CDR1 is SEHNR, CDR2 FQNEAQ, per germline (reference sequence). Between the trimmed V and J ends, which lost 1 base and 6 bases, there was a span of 10 bases. There are 14 residues in the CDR3.

This clonotype was recorded many times. The chain joins TRBV5-1 to TRBJ1-4; D gene uncertain. Trimming removed 0 bases from V and 4 bases from J, with 10 bases in between. The germline gives CDR1 SGHRS, CDR2 YFSETQ. This CDR3 has 15 amino acids. CDR3 residues: CASSLAFGFNEKLFF. The CDR3 coding sequence is TGCGCCAGCAGCTTGGCCTTCGGATTTAATGAAAAACTGTTTTTT.

This clonotype was observed a handful of times. The chain uses TRBV15 and TRBJ2-1; 10 bases line up with TRBD2. The trim removed 2 bases at V and 5 bases at J, leaving 6 bases unmatched. There are 16 residues in the CDR3. CDR1 and CDR2 (germline): LNHNV, YYDKDF (reference sequence). CDR3: CATSRSLAGADNEQFF. DNA for the CDR3: TGTGCCACCAGCAGATCGCTAGCGGGGGCTGACAATGAGCAGTTCTTC.

This clonotype was seen repeatedly, ten times or more. The chain employs TRBV11-2 and TRBJ2-7; 7 bases fit TRBD1. V lost 0 bases and J lost 3; bases outside the gene matches: 5. The CDR3 sequence is 15 residues long. Germline V gene data show CDR1 as SGHAT and CDR2 as FQNNGV. CDR3 nucleotides: TGTGCCAGCAGCTTAGAGAGGGACAGCATCTACGAGCAGTACTTC. Protein: CASSLERDSIYEQYF.

The chain has TRBV4-2 and TRBJ2-5; 14 bases line up with TRBD2. The closer fit of TRBJ2-1 to the DNA end suggests the J call may be wrong. The CDR3 sequence is 17 residues long. Germline V gene data show CDR1 as LGHNA and CDR2 as YNFKEQ. The CDR3 loop is CASSQDRTSGRYNEQFF. The CDR3 region has the DNA TGTGCCAGCAGCCAAGATCGGACTAGCGGGAGGTACAATGAGCAGTTCTTC.

The chain uses TRBV27 and TRBJ2-4, with D hard to call. CDR3 length: 15 amino acids. Per germline, CDR1 MNHEY and CDR2 SMNVEV (reference sequence). Trimming removed 4 bases from V and 0 bases from J, with 10 bases in between. In nucleotides, the CDR3 is TGTGCCAGCAGTTCCCTACAGATAGCCAAAAACATTCAGTACTTC. Translation: CASSSLQIAKNIQYF.

In this sample, this clonotype turned up once. The chain couples TRBV29-1 to TRBJ2-1, with D unclear. Between the trimmed V and J ends, which lost 3 bases and 3 bases, there was a span of 12 bases. CDR1 and CDR2 from the germline V gene are SQVTM and ANQGSEA. The CDR3 extends over 14 amino acids. This chain's CDR3 is CSVESREFYNEQFF. DNA for the CDR3: TGCAGCGTTGAGAGTCGAGAGTTCTACAATGAGCAGTTCTTC.

The sample holds a few counts of this clonotype. The rearrangement uses TRBV7-9 and TRBJ1-4; no clear D. CDR1 and CDR2 from the germline V gene are SEHNR and FQNEAQ (reference sequence). Between the trimmed V and J ends, which lost 1 base and 1 base, there was a span of 10 bases. The CDR3 contains 16 residues. The CDR3 DNA follows: TGTGCCAGCAGCTTAGATAAGGGTGTAACTAATGAAAAACTGTTTTTT. It is translated as CASSLDKGVTNEKLFF.

The chain carries TRBV29-1 and TRBJ2-5; TRBD2 matches at 12 bases. The J call may be incorrect, as the DNA end agrees better with TRBJ2-7. The CDR3 covers 13 residues. Germline lookup yields CDR1 SQVTM and CDR2 ANQGSEA. CDR3 residues: CSVASGGVVEQYF. DNA for the CDR3: TGCAGCGTTGCTAGCGGGGGGGTAGTCGAGCAGTACTTC.

This clonotype has a handful of counts. Germline is not matched at one junction end, which may reflect a read error. CDR3 sequence reads: CAGSESTSGSYEQYF. CDR3 in DNA: TGTGCCGGCAGTGAATCGACTAGCGGCTCCTACGAGCAGTACTTC. This rearrangement joins TRBV2 to TRBJ2-7, with 9 bases fitting TRBD2. CDR1 and CDR2 from the germline V gene are SNHLY and FYNNEI. The CDR3 contains 15 residues.

The V call is TRBV5-5, the J call TRBJ2-5; D is possibly TRBD1 or TRBD2 (5 bases each). The closer fit of TRBJ2-1 to the DNA end suggests the J call may be wrong. Germline values: CDR1 SGHKS, CDR2 YYEKEE (reference sequence). CDR3 size: 14 residues. CDR3 protein: CASSLPGADDEQFF. The CDR3 DNA reads as TGTGCCAGCAGCTTGCCCGGGGCCGACGATGAGCAGTTCTTC.

This chain links TRBV5-1 with TRBJ2-3; 10 nucleotides align to TRBD2. Looked up from germline, CDR1 is SGHRS and CDR2 is YFSETQ. There are 16 residues in the CDR3. With V trimmed by 4 bases and J by 6 bases, 11 bases remained unmatched. Here the CDR3 reads CASSLGTSASVDTQYF. As DNA, the CDR3 is TGCGCCAGCAGCCTCGGGACTAGCGCGTCCGTTGATACGCAGTATTTT.

This clonotype was seen more than once but under ten times. The genes are TRBV20-1 and TRBJ1-4; TRBD1 matches at 8 bases. Germline CDR1 is DFQATT and CDR2 is SNEGSKA (reference sequence). Unmatched junction bases numbered 13, after V lost 6 bases and J lost 7 bases. The CDR3 covers 15 residues. The CDR3 coding sequence is TGCAGTGCGAATCCCGCAGGGGGCGCGGTTGAAAAACTGTTTTTT. Protein product: CSANPAGGAVEKLFF.

This clonotype appeared a few times. The rearrangement joins TRBV7-9 to TRBJ2-5, with 10 positions matching TRBD2. The CDR3 spans 15 residues. The V gene's germline CDR1 is SEHNR and CDR2 FQNEAQ (reference sequence). Trimming took 4 bases from V and 3 from J; bases not matched to a gene: 5. CDR3 amino acids: CASSSTSGREETQYF. The DNA for the CDR3 is TGTGCCAGCAGCTCGACTAGCGGGCGGGAAGAGACCCAGTACTTC.

This clonotype was found a few times. The chain employs TRBV2 and TRBJ2-1, with D possibly matching TRBD2 (6 bases). V lost 8 bases and J 0 bases, leaving 11 bases between the germline ends. Germline CDR1 reads SNHLY; CDR2 reads FYNNEI. The length of the CDR3 is 14 residues. The CDR3 nucleotides are TGTGCCAGCCAACTAGCTGCCTCCTACAATGAGCAGTTCTTC. This gives the protein CASQLAASYNEQFF.

This clonotype was found many times. The V call is TRBV29-1, the J call TRBJ2-7, with D tentatively TRBD1 (5 bases). Germline V gene sequence: CDR1 SQVTM, CDR2 ANQGSEA. CDR3 size: 12 residues. Trimming pared 4 bases from V and 2 bases from J, leaving 9 bases between. The CDR3 reads CSVGQGTYEQYF. For the CDR3, the DNA is TGCAGCGTTGGGCAGGGAACCTACGAGCAGTACTTC.

CDR3 nucleotides: TGTGCCAGCAGTTTAGACAGGGTTGTGCCGCAAAAACTGTTTTTT. Protein: CASSLDRVVPQKLFF. This rearrangement joins TRBV6-5 to TRBJ1-4; 7 bases match TRBD1. Germline values: CDR1 MNHEY, CDR2 SVGAGI. The length of the CDR3 is 15 residues. With V trimmed by 4 bases and J by 9 bases, 11 bases remained unmatched.

The chain joins TRBV9 to TRBJ2-5; no clear D gene. The CDR3 runs to 14 residues. Trimming removed 3 bases from V and 7 bases from J, with 16 bases in between. CDR1 and CDR2 (germline): SGDLS, YYNGEE. This CDR3 reads CASSAPPNFGTQYF. CDR3 in DNA: TGTGCCAGCAGCGCCCCCCCCAATTTTGGGACCCAGTACTTC.